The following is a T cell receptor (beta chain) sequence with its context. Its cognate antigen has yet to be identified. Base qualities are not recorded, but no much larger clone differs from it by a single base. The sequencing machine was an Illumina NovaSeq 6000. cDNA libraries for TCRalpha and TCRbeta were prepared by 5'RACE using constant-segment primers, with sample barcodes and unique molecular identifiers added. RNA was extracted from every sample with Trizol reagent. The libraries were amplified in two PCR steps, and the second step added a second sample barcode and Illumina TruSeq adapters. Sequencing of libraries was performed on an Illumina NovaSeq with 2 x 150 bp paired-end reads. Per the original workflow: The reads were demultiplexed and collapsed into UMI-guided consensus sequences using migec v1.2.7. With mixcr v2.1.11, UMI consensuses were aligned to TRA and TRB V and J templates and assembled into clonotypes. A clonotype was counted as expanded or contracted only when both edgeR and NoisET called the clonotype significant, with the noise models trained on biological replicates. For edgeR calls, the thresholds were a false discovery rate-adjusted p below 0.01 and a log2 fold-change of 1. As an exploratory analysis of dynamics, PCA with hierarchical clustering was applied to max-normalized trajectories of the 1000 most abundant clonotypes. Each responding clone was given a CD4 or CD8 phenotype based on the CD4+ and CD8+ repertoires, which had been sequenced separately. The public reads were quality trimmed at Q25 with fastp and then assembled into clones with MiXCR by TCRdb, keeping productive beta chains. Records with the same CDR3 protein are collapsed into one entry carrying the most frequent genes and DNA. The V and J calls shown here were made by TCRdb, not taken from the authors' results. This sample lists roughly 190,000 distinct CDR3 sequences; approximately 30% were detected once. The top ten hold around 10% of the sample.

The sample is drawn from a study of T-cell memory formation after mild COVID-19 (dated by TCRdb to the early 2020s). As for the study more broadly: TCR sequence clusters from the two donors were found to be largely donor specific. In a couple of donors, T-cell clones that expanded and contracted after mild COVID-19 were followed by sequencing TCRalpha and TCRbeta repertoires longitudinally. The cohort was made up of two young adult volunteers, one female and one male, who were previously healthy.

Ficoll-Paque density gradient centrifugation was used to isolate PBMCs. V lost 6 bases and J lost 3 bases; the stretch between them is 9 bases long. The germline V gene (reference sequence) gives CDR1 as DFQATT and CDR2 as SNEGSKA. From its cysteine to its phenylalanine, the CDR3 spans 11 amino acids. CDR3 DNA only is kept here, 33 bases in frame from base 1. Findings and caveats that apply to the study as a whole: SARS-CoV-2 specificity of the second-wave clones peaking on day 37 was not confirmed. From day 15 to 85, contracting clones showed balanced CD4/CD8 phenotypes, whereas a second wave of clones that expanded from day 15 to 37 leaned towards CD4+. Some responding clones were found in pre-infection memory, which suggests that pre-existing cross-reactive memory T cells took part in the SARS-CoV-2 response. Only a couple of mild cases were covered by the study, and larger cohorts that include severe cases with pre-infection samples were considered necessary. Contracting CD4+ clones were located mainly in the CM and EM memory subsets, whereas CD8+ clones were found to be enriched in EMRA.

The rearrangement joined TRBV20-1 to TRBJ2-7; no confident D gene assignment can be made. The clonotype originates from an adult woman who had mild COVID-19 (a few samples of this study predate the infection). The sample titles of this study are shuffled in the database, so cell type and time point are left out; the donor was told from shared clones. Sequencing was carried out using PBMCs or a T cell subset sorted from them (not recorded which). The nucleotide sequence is TGCAGTGCCTCCGACTTCTACGAGCAGTACTTC. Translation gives CSASDFYEQYF.